These 27 T cell receptor beta chains share one sample of origin, sequenced in a study of cytomegalovirus exposure and HLA in healthy donors. Primers for the PCR totalled 60 Vbeta and 13 Jbeta. The method was immunoSEQ multiplex PCR; TCRdb's version includes in-frame clones alone and lacks a portion of them. The data contain around 170,000 clones, roughly 82% of them singletons. The sample taken for sequencing was PBMCs. These receptors were obtained from a middle-aged man in good health and CMV-seronegative.

This chain connects TRBV7-2 to TRBJ2-7, with no clear D. The V and J ends lost 5 bases and 2 bases respectively, with 16 bases between them. The CDR3 loop spans 15 amino acids. In germline, CDR1 is SGHTA, CDR2 FQGNSA. CDR3 sequence reads: CASSPNTGLPYEQYF. The CDR3 coding sequence is TGTGCCAGCAGCCCAAACACGGGTTTACCCTACGAGCAGTACTTC.

The V and J genes are TRBV7-3 and TRBJ1-2; D gene uncertain. V gave up 2 bases and J gave up 3 bases, with 10 bases separating them. From germline, CDR1 is SGHTA and CDR2 FQGTGA. The CDR3 covers 14 residues. The CDR3 bases are TGTGCCAGCAGCTTACAACCGGGTTACTATGGCTACACCTTC. This gives the protein CASSLQPGYYGYTF.

The chain has TRBV30 and TRBJ1-4; D is unclear. The length of the CDR3 is 16 residues. Germline V gene data show CDR1 as GTSNPN and CDR2 as SVGIG (reference sequence). V was clipped by 3 bases and J by 8 bases, with 22 bases between them. The CDR3 loop reads CAWSSPGRRGTEKLFF. CDR3 nucleotides: TGTGCCTGGAGCTCTCCTGGTCGTCGAGGAACCGAAAAACTGTTTTTT.

This clone appeared a single time. The chain links TRBV4-1 to TRBJ2-5; 11 bases align to TRBD2. This CDR3 comprises 15 residues. V lost 0 bases to trimming and J lost 5 bases; unmatched junction nucleotides: 2. Germline V CDR1 and CDR2: MGHRA, YSYEKL. The CDR3 reads CASSQDTSGGETQYF. The CDR3 DNA follows: TGCGCCAGCAGCCAAGACACTAGCGGGGGTGAGACCCAGTACTTC.

The chain is built from TRBV28 and TRBJ1-2, with TRBD1 matching 7 bases. Per germline, CDR1 MDHEN and CDR2 SYDVKM. The CDR3 is 16 amino acids. The V gene end was trimmed by 0 bases and the J gene end by 2 bases; junction bases not matched to a gene: 6. CDR3 DNA sequence: TGTGCCAGCAGTTTATGGGGGGGACAGAAGAACTATGGCTACACCTTC. Translation: CASSLWGGQKNYGYTF.

To note about this clone: The same CDR3 arises from other DNA sequences in this sample as well. V gene TRBV6-1 combines with J gene TRBJ2-3; weak D call: TRBD2 (6 bases). The CDR3 is 16 amino acids. CDR1 is MNHNS and CDR2 is SASEGT in the germline V gene. The ends were cut back, 2 bases at V and 0 bases at J, with 12 bases in the middle. CDR3 protein: CASSESWGTSTDTQYF. The CDR3 DNA follows: TGTGCCAGCAGTGAATCGTGGGGGACTAGCACAGATACGCAGTATTTT.

This clone appeared a few times. The chain couples TRBV2 to TRBJ2-7; possible D gene TRBD2, 6 bases. V lost 8 bases and J 2 bases, leaving 10 bases between the germline ends. The CDR3 loop spans 12 amino acids. Germline values: CDR1 SNHLY, CDR2 FYNNEI. The CDR3 nucleotides read TGTGCCAGCGGGCGGGATCCCTACGAGCAGTACTTC. As protein: CASGRDPYEQYF.

V is TRBV7-2 and J is TRBJ1-5, with D hard to call. Trimming pared 2 bases from V and 7 bases from J, leaving 6 bases between. CDR3 length: 12 amino acids. The V gene's germline CDR1 is SGHTA and CDR2 FQGNSA. The DNA of the CDR3 is TGTGCCAGCAGCTTACTTCAGCAGCCCCAGCATTTT. It translates to CASSLLQQPQHF.

There are a few counts of this clone. The genes are TRBV6-6 and TRBJ1-1; the D gene is possibly TRBD1 (5 bases). CDR1 is MNHNY and CDR2 is SVGAGI in the germline V gene (reference sequence). The V gene lost 5 bases and the J gene lost 2 bases, with 18 bases spanning the gap. The CDR3 loop spans 16 amino acids. The CDR3, as DNA: TGTGCCAGCAGTCCGAAAGTGGGGGGTGGTAACACTGAAGCTTTCTTT. Protein: CASSPKVGGGNTEAFF.

The gene calls are TRBV4-2 and TRBJ2-7; a weak D match, TRBD2 (6 bases). CDR1 is LGHNA and CDR2 is YNFKEQ in the germline V gene. The CDR3 spans 16 residues. V dropped 1 base and J dropped 2 bases, with 15 bases sitting between them. The DNA for the CDR3 is TGTGCCAGCAGCCAAGCTGGGCGGGACTCAGCCTACGAGCAGTACTTC. Translation gives CASSQAGRDSAYEQYF.

The V and J genes are TRBV4-3 and TRBJ2-5, with D tentatively TRBD2 (6 bases). Trimming shortened V by 1 base and J by 2 bases, and 11 bases separated the two germline ends. CDR1 is LGHNA and CDR2 is YSLEER in the germline V gene. This CDR3 is 15 amino acids long. As DNA, the CDR3 is TGCGCCAGCAGCCAAGGGACTACTTTTCAAGAGACCCAGTACTTC. Its translation is CASSQGTTFQETQYF.

The chain couples TRBV5-1 to TRBJ2-5, with 10 bases aligning to TRBD2. Per germline, CDR1 SGHRS and CDR2 YFSETQ. The CDR3 is 16 amino acids. The V and J ends lost 0 bases and 2 bases, in that order; junction bases with no gene match: 4. CDR3 bases: TGCGCCAGCAGCTTGGGGAGGACTAGCGGACAAGAGACCCAGTACTTC. It yields the protein CASSLGRTSGQETQYF.

This chain joins TRBV9 and TRBJ2-2; the D gene is possibly TRBD1 (6 bases). The germline V gene has CDR1 SGDLS and CDR2 YYNGEE. CDR3 size: 16 residues. Trimming stripped 0 bases from V and 1 base from J, with 10 bases between. CDR3 protein: CASSVGGLLNTGELFF. The DNA of the CDR3 is TGTGCCAGCAGCGTAGGGGGGCTACTGAACACCGGGGAGCTGTTTTTT.

This clone came up once. This sequence joins TRBV11-3 and TRBJ1-1; TRBD1 might be the D (6 bases). Germline V CDR1 and CDR2: SGHNT, YENEEA. The CDR3 length is 15 residues. V shed 5 bases and J shed 1 base, with 14 bases lying between them. The CDR3 sequence: CASSRQTGPNTEAFF. The CDR3 nucleotides are TGTGCCAGCAGCCGACAGACAGGTCCGAACACTGAAGCTTTCTTT.

This clone is a singleton in its sample. V is TRBV7-9 and J is TRBJ1-1; TRBD1 matches at 7 bases. Losses at the gene ends were 7 bases for V and 0 bases for J; bases not matched to a gene: 17. This CDR3 has 18 residues. In germline, CDR1 is SEHNR, CDR2 FQNEAQ (reference sequence). The CDR3 DNA is TGTGCCAGCATCGACGAAAGGTTCGGGGGACAGATGAACACTGAAGCTTTCTTT. Its protein is CASIDERFGGQMNTEAFF.

The genes are TRBV9 and TRBJ2-1, with D perhaps TRBD1 (6 bases). Trimming left V 3 bases short and J 5 bases short, with 9 bases between. Germline assignment: CDR1 SGDLS and CDR2 YYNGEE. This CDR3 is 13 amino acids long. As DNA, the CDR3 is TGTGCCAGCAGCGGGGGGCGAGACAATGAGCAGTTCTTC. Residues: CASSGGRDNEQFF.

V usage is TRBV7-2 and J usage is TRBJ2-1; 7 positions match TRBD1. Germline-derived CDR1 and CDR2 are SGHTA and FQGNSA. CDR3 length equals 16 residues. V lost 0 bases and J lost 1; bases outside the gene matches: 3. The CDR3 sequence: CASSLARTGSYNEQFF. In DNA form, the CDR3 reads TGTGCCAGCAGCTTAGCGCGGACAGGTTCCTACAATGAGCAGTTCTTC. Together with reference TRBV7-2 and TRBJ2-1, the CDR3 gives the full variable domain: GAGVSQSPSNKVTEKGKDVELRCDPISGHTALYWYRQSLGQGLEFLIYFQGNSAPDKSGLPSDRFSAERTGGSVSTLTIQRTQQEDSAVYLCASSLARTGSYNEQFFGPGTRLTVL.

The chain carries TRBV18 and TRBJ1-1; D unclear. Per the germline V gene, CDR1 is KGHSH and CDR2 is LQKENI. The V end was cut by 1 base, the J end by 3 bases, with 12 bases between. This CDR3 contains 15 residues. Written as DNA, the CDR3 is TGTGCCAGCTCACCACAAAGCGTCTGGGACACTGAAGCTTTCTTT. Residues: CASSPQSVWDTEAFF.

The chain joins TRBV9 to TRBJ1-4; possible D gene TRBD1, 6 bases. The CDR3 runs to 14 residues. Germline values: CDR1 SGDLS, CDR2 YYNGEE. Trimming took off 3 bases at V and 4 bases at J, with 10 bases between the two ends. The CDR3 region is CASSEGGNNEKLFF. Written as DNA, the CDR3 is TGTGCCAGCAGCGAGGGGGGGAATAATGAAAAACTGTTTTTT.

The chain is built from TRBV5-1 and TRBJ2-1; the D gene is possibly TRBD1 (7 bases). Trimming pared 4 bases from V and 4 bases from J, leaving 12 bases between. This CDR3 comprises 14 residues. Germline CDR1 reads SGHRS; CDR2 reads YFSETQ. The DNA of the CDR3 is TGCGCCAGCAGCCGCGGGACAGTATACAATGAGCAGTTCTTC. It codes for CASSRGTVYNEQFF.

The chain has TRBV30 and TRBJ1-5; 7 nucleotides align to TRBD1. CDR3 length equals 15 residues. The V gene's germline CDR1 is GTSNPN and CDR2 SVGIG (reference sequence). The V and J ends lost 0 bases and 7 bases, in that order; junction bases with no gene match: 9. CDR3 residues: CAWSVGTQGNQPQHF. In DNA form, the CDR3 reads TGTGCCTGGAGTGTCGGAACACAGGGGAACCAGCCCCAGCATTTT.

This clone was picked up one time. The chain has TRBV7-9 and TRBJ1-4; D call uncertain. The CDR3 has 12 residues. The germline gives CDR1 SEHNR, CDR2 FQNEAQ (reference sequence). Trimming shortened V by 5 bases and J by 7 bases, and 8 bases separated the two germline ends. The CDR3 loop reads CASSRRVEKLFF. For the CDR3, the DNA is TGTGCCAGCAGCCGTCGGGTTGAAAAACTGTTTTTT.

V and J are TRBV30 and TRBJ2-2; TRBD2 is a possible D gene (6 bases). Deletions cut 1 base from V and 5 bases from J, with 8 bases between. CDR1 is GTSNPN and CDR2 is SVGIG in the germline V gene (reference sequence). The CDR3 covers 13 residues. CDR3 nucleotides: TGTGCCTGGAGTGCCCGGGGGACCGGGGAGCTGTTTTTT. It is translated as CAWSARGTGELFF.

V is TRBV7-2 and J is TRBJ2-3; the D gene is possibly TRBD2 (6 bases). V lost 11 bases, J lost 2 bases, and 17 bases lay in between. The germline CDR1 and CDR2 sequences are SGHTA and FQGNSA. The CDR3 consists of 14 residues. CDR3 sequence (DNA): TGTGCCTCAGGGAGTGGGGGGATCACAGATACGCAGTATTTT. Encoded protein: CASGSGGITDTQYF.

V and J are TRBV5-4 and TRBJ2-1; TRBD2 matches 8 bases. Germline-derived CDR1 and CDR2 are SGHNT and YYREEE (reference sequence). The CDR3 is made up of 15 amino acids. Trimming removed 2 bases from V and 4 bases from J; junction bases left unmatched: 5. The CDR3 nucleotides read TGTGCCAGCAGCTTTTCGGGGGGGGGTTACAATGAGCAGTTCTTC. This codes for CASSFSGGGYNEQFF.

This chain links TRBV7-9 with TRBJ2-2; 8 positions match TRBD1. The CDR3 length is 14 residues. CDR1 SEHNR and CDR2 FQNEAQ come from the germline V gene (reference sequence). V gave up 5 bases and J gave up 7 bases; unmatched junction bases: 6. The CDR3 sequence is CASSPGQVFGELFF. The DNA for the CDR3 is TGTGCCAGCAGCCCGGGACAGGTGTTCGGGGAGCTGTTTTTT.

This clone showed up just once. The chain carries TRBV30 and TRBJ1-2, with TRBD1 matching over 8 bases. Per the germline V gene, CDR1 is GTSNPN and CDR2 is SVGIG (reference sequence). The CDR3 has 12 residues. Losses at the gene ends were 4 bases for V and 6 bases for J; bases not matched to a gene: 4. CDR3 coding DNA: TGTGCCTGGATCGACAGGGGAAATGGCTACACCTTC. As protein: CAWIDRGNGYTF.